These T cell receptor beta chains were read from a single sample in a study of radiotherapy plus CTLA-4 blockade in lung cancer. TCRdb's copy holds only in-frame clones and misses some; the assay was immunoSEQ multiplex PCR. The data show about 45,000 clones, with around 77% seen just once and approximately 8.3% held by the top ten. The sequencing here drew on peripheral blood, taken from a patient treated with radiotherapy plus ipilimumab. All receptors derive from a human donor with non-small cell lung cancer who had stable disease on radiotherapy plus ipilimumab. Each CDR3 is given with its conserved first and last residue. A D gene is named only where the DNA matches it firmly. Size values are once, few and many counts, or a class for expanded clones, and some rows have none.

>TRBJ1-4|TRBV29-1|-|-
CSVDIQGEKLFF
TGCAGCGTTGACATACAGGGTGAAAAACTGTTTTTT
>TRBJ2-2|TRBV4-1|-|-
CAGSQAYRELFF
TGCGCCGGCAGCCAAGCCTACCGGGAGCTGTTTTTT
>TRBJ1-5|TRBV7-2|TRBD1|few
CASSSGGRNQPQHF
TGTGCCAGCAGCTCAGGGGGACGCAATCAGCCCCAGCATTTT
>TRBJ1-2|TRBV5-1|-|-
CASSLAAPDGYTF
TGCGCCAGCAGCTTGGCTGCGCCTGATGGCTACACCTTC
>TRBJ1-1|TRBV5-1|TRBD1|-
CASSFGQGAEAFF
TGCGCCAGCAGCTTCGGACAGGGGGCTGAAGCTTTCTTT
>TRBJ2-2|TRBV5-1|TRBD1|few
CASRRTGGTGELFF
TGCGCCAGCAGAAGGACAGGGGGGACCGGGGAGCTGTTTTTT
>TRBJ1-2|TRBV5-1|-|few
CASSEDDYGYTF
TGCGCCAGCAGTGAGGACGACTATGGCTACACCTTC
>TRBJ1-3|TRBV2|-|few
CASSEVEASGNTIYF
TGTGCCAGCAGTGAAGTGGAGGCCTCTGGAAACACCATATATTTT
>TRBJ1-2|TRBV10-1|-|-
CAIMHDYGYTF
TGTGCCATCATGCACGACTATGGCTACACCTTC
>TRBJ1-2|TRBV19|TRBD1|-
CASSFGQGIYGYTF
TGTGCCAGTAGTTTTGGACAGGGGATTTATGGCTACACCTTC
>TRBJ2-1|TRBV7-9|TRBD2|-
CASRGGDPYNEQFF
TGTGCCAGCAGGGGGGGGGATCCCTACAATGAGCAGTTCTTC
>TRBJ1-1|TRBV5-1|TRBD1|-
CASSLQGRVTEAFF
TGCGCCAGCAGCTTACAGGGGAGGGTTACTGAAGCTTTCTTT
>TRBJ1-6|TRBV2|-|-
CASTKTVSNSPLHF
TGTGCCAGCACCAAGACAGTAAGCAATTCACCCCTCCACTTT
>TRBJ1-2|TRBV7-2|TRBD1|-
CASSLGGDRLRGYTF
TGTGCCAGCAGCTTAGGAGGGGACAGACTTCGGGGCTACACCTTC
>TRBJ2-1|TRBV27|TRBD2|-
CASSLRTSYEQFF
TGTGCCAGCAGTCTACGGACTAGTTATGAGCAGTTCTTC
>TRBJ1-4|TRBV5-6|-|-
CASSLETATNEKLFF
TGTGCCAGCAGCTTGGAGACAGCTACTAATGAAAAACTGTTTTTT
>TRBJ2-5|TRBV5-1|-|few
CASSLDSQIGTQYF
TGCGCCAGCAGCTTAGACAGCCAAATTGGGACCCAGTACTTC
>TRBJ2-6|TRBV27|TRBD1|-
CASSISQGTPGANVLTF
TGTGCCAGCAGTATCTCACAGGGGACCCCTGGGGCCAACGTCCTGACTTTC
>TRBJ1-5|TRBV2|TRBD1|-
CASSEGTGTASNQPQHF
TGTGCCAGCAGTGAAGGGACCGGGACAGCGAGCAATCAGCCCCAGCATTTT
>TRBJ1-1|TRBV6-6|-|-
CLIGRQALFTNTEAFF
TGTCTAATAGGGAGGCAGGCCCTTTTCACCAACACTGAAGCTTTCTTT
>TRBJ2-7|TRBV5-1|-|-
CASSLSTDSYEQYF
TGCGCCAGCAGCTTGTCTACAGACTCCTACGAGCAGTACTTC
>TRBJ1-6|TRBV4-3|TRBD1|-
CASSQDRGEIYNSPLHF
TGCGCCAGCAGCCAAGACAGGGGGGAAATCTATAATTCACCCCTCCACTTT
>TRBJ2-6|TRBV7-9|-|-
CASSLVSGANVLTF
TGTGCCAGCAGCTTAGTCTCTGGGGCCAACGTCCTGACTTTC
>TRBJ2-5|TRBV15|-|-
CATSRPPSETVGETQYF
TGTGCCACCAGCAGACCCCCCTCGGAGACAGTGGGGGAGACCCAGTACTTC
>TRBJ1-4|TRBV11-2|TRBD1|-
CASSLGQGFVHVGEKLFF
TGTGCCAGCAGCTTGGGACAGGGGTTCGTCCACGTCGGGGAAAAACTGTTTTTT
>TRBJ1-1|TRBV14|-|-
CASSQRTGMNTEAFF
TGTGCCAGCAGCCAGAGAACAGGGATGAACACTGAAGCTTTCTTT
>TRBJ1-1|TRBV19|-|-
CASSINWQTEAFF
TGTGCCAGTAGTATCAATTGGCAGACTGAAGCTTTCTTT
>TRBJ1-5|TRBV29-1|-|-
CSVETPGQPQHF
TGCAGCGTTGAAACCCCGGGGCAGCCCCAGCATTTT
>TRBJ1-5|TRBV5-1|TRBD1|-
CASSLEGAGNQPQHF
TGCGCCAGCAGCTTGGAGGGGGCGGGAAATCAGCCCCAGCATTTT
>TRBJ1-5|TRBV21-1|-|-
CASSKMGGGRNQPQHF
TGTGCCAGCAGCAAAATGGGCGGGGGGCGGAATCAGCCCCAGCATTTT
>TRBJ1-1|TRBV28|TRBD1|-
CASSWDRATVTEAFF
TGTGCCAGCAGTTGGGACAGGGCAACTGTAACTGAAGCTTTCTTT
>TRBJ1-6|TRBV6-5|-|-
CASKRNNSPLHF
TGTGCCAGCAAGCGTAATAATTCACCCCTCCACTTT
>TRBJ2-1|TRBV15|-|-
CATSRDPPPRNEQFF
TGTGCCACCAGCAGAGATCCCCCTCCACGGAATGAGCAGTTCTTC
>TRBJ2-5|TRBV4-3|TRBD2|-
CASSQEGGRGETQYF
TGCGCCAGCAGCCAAGAGGGAGGGCGTGGGGAGACCCAGTACTTC
>TRBJ1-5|TRBV18|-|once
CASSPREPDQPQHF
TGTGCCAGCTCCCCCCGAGAGCCTGATCAGCCCCAGCATTTT
>TRBJ1-2|TRBV30|-|-
CAWSASAGGHGYTF
TGTGCCTGGAGTGCCAGCGCTGGCGGCCATGGCTACACCTTC
>TRBJ1-5|TRBV28|TRBD1|-
CASSGDSRNQPQHF
TGTGCCAGCAGCGGGGACAGCCGCAATCAGCCCCAGCATTTT
>TRBJ2-2|TRBV6-5|-|-
CASRAAANTGELFF
TGTGCCAGCCGAGCTGCTGCCAACACCGGGGAGCTGTTTTTT
>TRBJ1-1|TRBV19|TRBD1|-
CASSLTGTGYTEAFF
TGTGCCAGTAGTCTTACCGGGACAGGGTACACTGAAGCTTTCTTT
>TRBJ1-6|TRBV7-6|TRBD1|-
CASSPGQKNSPLHF
TGTGCCAGCAGCCCGGGACAGAAAAATTCACCCCTCCACTTT
>TRBJ1-1|TRBV5-1|TRBD1|-
CASSLGDRATTEAFF
TGCGCCAGCAGCTTGGGAGACAGGGCAACCACTGAAGCTTTCTTT
>TRBJ1-6|TRBV7-8|-|-
CASSLSSAGPNSPLHF
TGTGCCAGCAGCTTGTCTTCGGCGGGGCCCAATTCACCCCTCCACTTT
>TRBJ1-2|TRBV30|-|-
CAWSGGLPSYYGYTF
TGTGCCTGGAGTGGTGGTCTCCCCTCTTACTATGGCTACACCTTC
>TRBJ2-7|TRBV29-1|TRBD1|-
CSADLKRDRGLREQYF
TGCAGCGCTGATCTCAAGAGGGACAGGGGCTTAAGGGAGCAGTACTTC
>TRBJ2-5|TRBV5-1|TRBD2|-
CASSFRTSGVQETQYF
TGCGCCAGCAGCTTTCGGACTAGCGGGGTACAAGAGACCCAGTACTTC
>TRBJ2-3|TRBV5-1|-|-
CASSSLESPTDTQYF
TGCGCCAGCAGCTCCCTCGAGTCCCCTACAGATACGCAGTATTTT
>TRBJ1-2|TRBV4-3|TRBD1|-
CASSQRDRGDYGYTF
TGCGCCAGCAGCCAGCGGGACAGGGGGGACTATGGCTACACCTTC
>TRBJ2-5|TRBV6-5|-|-
CASSPRGNQETQYF
TGTGCCAGCAGTCCCAGGGGTAACCAAGAGACCCAGTACTTC
>TRBJ1-1|TRBV5-6|-|-
CASIGGAFNTEAFF
TGTGCCAGCATCGGCGGGGCCTTCAACACTGAAGCTTTCTTT
>TRBJ2-3|TRBV7-9|-|-
CASSKVGGSADTQYF
TGTGCCAGCAGCAAGGTGGGGGGATCGGCAGATACGCAGTATTTT
>TRBJ1-2|TRBV19|-|-
CAGRRQASHGYTF
TGTGCCGGGAGGCGTCAGGCCTCTCATGGCTACACCTTC
>TRBJ1-4|TRBV7-2|-|-
CASSLVGSSKLFF
TGTGCCAGCAGCTTAGTAGGGTCGTCGAAACTGTTTTTT
>TRBJ1-2|TRBV15|-|-
CATSRASAGKGPWGYTF
TGTGCCACCAGCAGAGCTTCCGCGGGGAAAGGCCCATGGGGCTACACCTTC